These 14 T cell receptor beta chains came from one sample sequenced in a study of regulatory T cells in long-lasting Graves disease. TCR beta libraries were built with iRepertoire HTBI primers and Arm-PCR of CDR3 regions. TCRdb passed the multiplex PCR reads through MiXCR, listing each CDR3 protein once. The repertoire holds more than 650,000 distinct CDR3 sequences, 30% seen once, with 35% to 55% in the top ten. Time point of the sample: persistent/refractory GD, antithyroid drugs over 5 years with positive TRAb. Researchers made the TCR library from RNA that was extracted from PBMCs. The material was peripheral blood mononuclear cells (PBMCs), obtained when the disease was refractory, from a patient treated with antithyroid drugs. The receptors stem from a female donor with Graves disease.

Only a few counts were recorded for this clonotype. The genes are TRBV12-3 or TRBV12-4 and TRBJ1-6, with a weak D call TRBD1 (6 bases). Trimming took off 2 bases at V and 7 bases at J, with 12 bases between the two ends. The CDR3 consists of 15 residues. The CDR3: CASSLRGRWNSPLHF. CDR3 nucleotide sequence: TGTGCCAGCAGTTTAAGGGGGAGGTGGAATTCACCCCTCCACTTT.

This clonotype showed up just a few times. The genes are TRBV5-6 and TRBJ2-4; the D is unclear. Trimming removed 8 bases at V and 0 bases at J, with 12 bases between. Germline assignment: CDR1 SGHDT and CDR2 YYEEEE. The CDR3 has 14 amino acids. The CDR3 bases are TGTGCCAGTACCGCCAGTCTAGCCAAAAACATTCAGTACTTC. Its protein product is CASTASLAKNIQYF.

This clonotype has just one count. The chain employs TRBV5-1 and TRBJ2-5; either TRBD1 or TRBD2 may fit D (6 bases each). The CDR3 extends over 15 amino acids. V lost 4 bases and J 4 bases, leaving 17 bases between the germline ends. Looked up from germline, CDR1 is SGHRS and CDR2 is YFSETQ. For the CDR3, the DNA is TGCGCCAGCAGCCCCCTAGGGGGAGGAGTAGAGACCCAGTACTTC. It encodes CASSPLGGGVETQYF.

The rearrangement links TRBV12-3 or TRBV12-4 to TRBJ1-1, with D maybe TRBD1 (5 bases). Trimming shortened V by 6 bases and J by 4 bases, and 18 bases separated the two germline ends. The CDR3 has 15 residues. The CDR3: CASSRQGLIGTEAFF. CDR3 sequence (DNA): TGTGCCAGCAGCCGTCAGGGTCTTATCGGCACTGAAGCTTTCTTT.

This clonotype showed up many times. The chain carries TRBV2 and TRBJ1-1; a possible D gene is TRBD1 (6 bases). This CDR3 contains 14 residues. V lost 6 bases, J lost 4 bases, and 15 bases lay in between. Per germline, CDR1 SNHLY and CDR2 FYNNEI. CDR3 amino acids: CASRRDIVGTEAFF. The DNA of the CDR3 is TGTGCCAGCAGGAGGGACATCGTTGGCACTGAAGCTTTCTTT.

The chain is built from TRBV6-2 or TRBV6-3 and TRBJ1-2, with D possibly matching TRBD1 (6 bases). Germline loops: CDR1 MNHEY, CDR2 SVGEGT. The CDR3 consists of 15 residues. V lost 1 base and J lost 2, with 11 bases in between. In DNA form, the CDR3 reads TGTGCCAGCAGTTACTTCCGACAGGCGAACTATGGCTACACCTTC. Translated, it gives CASSYFRQANYGYTF.

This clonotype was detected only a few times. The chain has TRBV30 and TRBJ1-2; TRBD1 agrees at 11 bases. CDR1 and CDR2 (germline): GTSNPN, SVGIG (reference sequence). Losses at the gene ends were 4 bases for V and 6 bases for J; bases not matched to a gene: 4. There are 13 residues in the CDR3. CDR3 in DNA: TGTGCCTGGAATATGGGACAGGGGGATGGCTACACCTTC. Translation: CAWNMGQGDGYTF.

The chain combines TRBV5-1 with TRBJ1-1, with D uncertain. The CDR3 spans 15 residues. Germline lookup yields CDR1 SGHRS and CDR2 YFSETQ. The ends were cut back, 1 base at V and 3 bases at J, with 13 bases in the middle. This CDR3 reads CASSLWQLGYTEAFF. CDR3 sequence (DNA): TGCGCCAGCAGCTTGTGGCAACTTGGATACACTGAAGCTTTCTTT.

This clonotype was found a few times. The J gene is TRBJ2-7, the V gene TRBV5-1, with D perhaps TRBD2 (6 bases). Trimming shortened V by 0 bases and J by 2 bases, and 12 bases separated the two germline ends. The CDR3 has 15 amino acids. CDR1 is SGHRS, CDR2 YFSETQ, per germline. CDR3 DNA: TGCGCCAGCAGCTTGGAGTCTAGCGCTACCTACGAGCAGTACTTC. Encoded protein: CASSLESSATYEQYF.

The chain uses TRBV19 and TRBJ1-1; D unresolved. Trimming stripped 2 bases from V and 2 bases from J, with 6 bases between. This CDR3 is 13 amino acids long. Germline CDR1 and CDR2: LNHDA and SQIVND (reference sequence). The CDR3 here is CASSISINTEAFF. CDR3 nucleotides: TGTGCCAGTAGTATATCCATTAACACTGAAGCTTTCTTT.

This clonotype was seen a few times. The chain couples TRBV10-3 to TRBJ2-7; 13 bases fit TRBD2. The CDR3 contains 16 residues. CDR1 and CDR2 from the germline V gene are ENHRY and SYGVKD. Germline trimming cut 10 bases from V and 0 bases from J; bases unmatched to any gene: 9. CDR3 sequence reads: CATHRRTSGSSYEQYF. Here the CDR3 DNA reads TGTGCCACCCACCGTCGGACTAGCGGGAGCTCCTACGAGCAGTACTTC.

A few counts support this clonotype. The CDR3 loop reads CASSTINRRNQPQHF. The DNA of the CDR3 is TGTGCCAGCAGTACCATAAACAGGAGAAATCAGCCCCAGCATTTT. The chain joins TRBV27 to TRBJ1-5, with D possibly matching TRBD1 (5 bases). CDR1 and CDR2 (germline): MNHEY, SMNVEV (reference sequence). CDR3 length equals 15 residues. The V end lost 5 bases, the J end lost 4 bases, and 15 bases lay between the germline ends.

CDR3 loop: CASSFQMTVNTEAFF. CDR3 nucleotides: TGTGCCAGCAGTTTCCAGATGACAGTGAACACTGAAGCTTTCTTT. This rearrangement joins TRBV6-2 or TRBV6-3 to TRBJ1-1, with a weak D call TRBD1 (5 bases). Germline CDR1 is MNHEY and CDR2 is SVGEGT. The CDR3 covers 15 residues. V lost 4 bases, J lost 0 bases, and 12 bases lay in between.

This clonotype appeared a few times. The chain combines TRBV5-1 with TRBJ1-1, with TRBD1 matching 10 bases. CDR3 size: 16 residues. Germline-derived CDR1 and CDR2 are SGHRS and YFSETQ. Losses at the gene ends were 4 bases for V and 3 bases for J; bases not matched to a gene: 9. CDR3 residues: CASSPRQGATDTEAFF. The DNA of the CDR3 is TGCGCCAGCAGCCCCAGACAGGGGGCGACCGACACTGAAGCTTTCTTT.